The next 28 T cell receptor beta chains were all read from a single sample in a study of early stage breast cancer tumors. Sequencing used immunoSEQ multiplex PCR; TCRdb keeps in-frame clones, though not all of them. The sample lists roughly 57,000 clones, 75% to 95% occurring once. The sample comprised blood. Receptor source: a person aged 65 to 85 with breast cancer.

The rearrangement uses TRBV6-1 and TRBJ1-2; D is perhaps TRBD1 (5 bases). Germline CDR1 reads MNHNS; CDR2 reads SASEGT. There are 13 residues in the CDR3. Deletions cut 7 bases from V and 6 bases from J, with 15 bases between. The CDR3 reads CASIRASRDGYTF. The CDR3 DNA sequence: TGTGCCAGCATCAGGGCCTCCCGGGATGGCTACACCTTC.

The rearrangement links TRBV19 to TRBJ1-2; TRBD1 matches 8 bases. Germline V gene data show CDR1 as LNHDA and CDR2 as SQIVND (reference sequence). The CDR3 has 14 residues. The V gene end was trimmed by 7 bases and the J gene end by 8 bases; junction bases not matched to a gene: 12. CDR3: CASKRGQGAGGYTF. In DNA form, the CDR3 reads TGTGCCAGTAAACGGGGGCAGGGGGCAGGAGGCTACACCTTC.

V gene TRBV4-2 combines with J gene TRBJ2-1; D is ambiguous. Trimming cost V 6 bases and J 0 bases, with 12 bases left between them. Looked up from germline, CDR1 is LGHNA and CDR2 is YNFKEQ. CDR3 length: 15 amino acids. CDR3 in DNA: TGTGCCAGCAGTCTTTACCGTAGCTCCTACAATGAGCAGTTCTTC. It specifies CASSLYRSSYNEQFF.

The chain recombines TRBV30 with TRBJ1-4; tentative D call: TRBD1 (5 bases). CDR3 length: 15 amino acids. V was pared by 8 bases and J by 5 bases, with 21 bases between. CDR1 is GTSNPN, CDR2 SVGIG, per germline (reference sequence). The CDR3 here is CAGTSPGLLNEKLFF. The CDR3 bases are TGTGCCGGTACTTCCCCGGGACTGCTAAATGAAAAACTGTTTTTT.

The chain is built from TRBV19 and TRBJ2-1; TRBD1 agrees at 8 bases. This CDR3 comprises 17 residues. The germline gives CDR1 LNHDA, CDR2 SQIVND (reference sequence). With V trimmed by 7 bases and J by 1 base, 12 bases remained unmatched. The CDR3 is CASTPRTGGTSYNEQFF. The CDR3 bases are TGTGCCAGTACTCCGCGAACAGGGGGGACTTCCTACAATGAGCAGTTCTTC.

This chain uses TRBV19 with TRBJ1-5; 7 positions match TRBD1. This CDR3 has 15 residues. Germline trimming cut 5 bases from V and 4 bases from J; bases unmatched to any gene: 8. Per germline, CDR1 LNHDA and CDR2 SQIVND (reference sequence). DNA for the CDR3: TGTGCCAGTAGTTGGACAGGTGAAAAGAATCAGCCCCAGCATTTT. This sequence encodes CASSWTGEKNQPQHF.

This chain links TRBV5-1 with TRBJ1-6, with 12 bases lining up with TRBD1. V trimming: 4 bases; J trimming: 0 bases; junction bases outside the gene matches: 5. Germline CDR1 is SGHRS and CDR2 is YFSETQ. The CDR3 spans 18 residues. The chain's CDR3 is CASSRDRGPSSYNSPLHF. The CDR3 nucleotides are TGCGCCAGCAGCAGGGACAGGGGGCCGAGCTCCTATAATTCACCCCTCCACTTT.

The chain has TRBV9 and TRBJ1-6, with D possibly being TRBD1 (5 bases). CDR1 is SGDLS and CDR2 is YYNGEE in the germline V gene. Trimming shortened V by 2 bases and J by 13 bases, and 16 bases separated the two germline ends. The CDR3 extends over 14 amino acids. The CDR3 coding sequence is TGTGCCAGCAGCGTCCAGGGTCAGGCAACTCCCCTCCACTTT. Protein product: CASSVQGQATPLHF.

CDR3 region: CASSGLTGLQPQHF. Here the CDR3 DNA reads TGTGCCAGCAGCGGATTGACAGGGCTTCAGCCCCAGCATTTT. V and J are TRBV2 and TRBJ1-5, with TRBD1 identical over 7 bases. The length of the CDR3 is 14 residues. V dropped 6 bases and J dropped 6; count of bases not matched to a gene: 8. From germline, CDR1 is SNHLY and CDR2 FYNNEI.

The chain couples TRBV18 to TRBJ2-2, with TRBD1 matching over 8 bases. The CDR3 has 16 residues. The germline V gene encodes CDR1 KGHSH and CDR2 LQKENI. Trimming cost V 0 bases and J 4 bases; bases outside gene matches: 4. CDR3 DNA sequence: TGTGCCAGCTCACCACCGTCTCAGGGGGCCACCGGGGAGCTGTTTTTT. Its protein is CASSPPSQGATGELFF.

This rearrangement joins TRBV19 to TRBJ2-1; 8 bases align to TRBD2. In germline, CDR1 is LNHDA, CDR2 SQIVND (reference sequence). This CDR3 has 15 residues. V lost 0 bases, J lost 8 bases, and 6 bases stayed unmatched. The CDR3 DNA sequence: TGTGCCAGTAGTATAGAGGTAGGACTAGCCCATGAGCAGTTCTTC. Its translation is CASSIEVGLAHEQFF.

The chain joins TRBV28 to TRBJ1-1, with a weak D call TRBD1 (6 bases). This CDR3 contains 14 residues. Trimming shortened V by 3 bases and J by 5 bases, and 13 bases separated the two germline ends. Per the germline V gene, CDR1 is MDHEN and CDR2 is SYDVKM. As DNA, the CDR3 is TGTGCCAGCAGTTTGGTACAGGGAAGGACTGAAGCTTTCTTT. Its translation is CASSLVQGRTEAFF.

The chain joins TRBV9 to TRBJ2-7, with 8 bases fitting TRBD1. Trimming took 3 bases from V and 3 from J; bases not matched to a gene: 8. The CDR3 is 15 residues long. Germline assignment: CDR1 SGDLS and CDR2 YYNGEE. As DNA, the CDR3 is TGTGCCAGCAGCGCCCTAGACGACAGGGGCTACGAGCAGTACTTC. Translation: CASSALDDRGYEQYF.

CDR3 nucleotides: TGCGCCAGCAGCCCGGGGGTGAACACTGAAGCTTTCTTT. Amino acid sequence: CASSPGVNTEAFF. This chain uses TRBV5-1 with TRBJ1-1; TRBD1 might be the D (5 bases). Per germline, CDR1 SGHRS and CDR2 YFSETQ. The V and J ends lost 4 bases and 0 bases respectively, with 7 bases between them. CDR3 length: 13 residues.

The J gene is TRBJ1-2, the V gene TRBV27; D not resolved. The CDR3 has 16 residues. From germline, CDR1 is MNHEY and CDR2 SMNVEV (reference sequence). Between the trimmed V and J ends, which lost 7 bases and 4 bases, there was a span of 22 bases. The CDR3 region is CASKSQEESVSYGYTF. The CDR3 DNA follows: TGTGCCAGCAAATCCCAGGAGGAGTCGGTGAGCTATGGCTACACCTTC.

The CDR3 loop is CASNGGFYGYTF. CDR3 DNA: TGTGCCAGCAATGGCGGCTTCTATGGCTACACCTTC. This rearrangement joins TRBV2 to TRBJ1-2; no reliable D call. CDR1 is SNHLY, CDR2 FYNNEI, per germline. Trimming cost V 7 bases and J 4 bases, with 10 bases left between them. The CDR3 is 12 amino acids.

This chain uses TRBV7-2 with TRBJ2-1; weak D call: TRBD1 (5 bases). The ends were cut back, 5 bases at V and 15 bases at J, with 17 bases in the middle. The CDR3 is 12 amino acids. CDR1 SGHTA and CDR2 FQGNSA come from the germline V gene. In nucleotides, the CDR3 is TGTGCCAGCAGCCGAGACGACAGCTTGGGGTTCTTC. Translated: CASSRDDSLGFF.

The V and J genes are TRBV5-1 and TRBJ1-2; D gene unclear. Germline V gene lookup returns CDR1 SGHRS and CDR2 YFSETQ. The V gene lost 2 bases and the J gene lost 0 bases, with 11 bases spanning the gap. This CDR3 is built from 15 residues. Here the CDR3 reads CASSFSVQANYGYTF. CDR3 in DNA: TGCGCCAGCAGCTTTTCGGTCCAAGCTAACTATGGCTACACCTTC.

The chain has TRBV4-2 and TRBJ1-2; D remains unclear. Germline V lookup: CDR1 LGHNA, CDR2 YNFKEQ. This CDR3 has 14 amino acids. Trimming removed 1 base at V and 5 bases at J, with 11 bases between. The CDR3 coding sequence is TGTGCCAGCAGCCAAGGCGGCAGCGATTATGGCTACACCTTC. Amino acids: CASSQGGSDYGYTF.

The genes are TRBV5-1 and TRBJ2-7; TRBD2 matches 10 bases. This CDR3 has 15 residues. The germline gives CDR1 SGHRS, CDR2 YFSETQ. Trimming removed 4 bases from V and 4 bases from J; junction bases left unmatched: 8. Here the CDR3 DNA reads TGCGCCAGCAGCCGGGGACTAGCGTCTGATTACGAGCAGTACTTC. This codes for CASSRGLASDYEQYF.

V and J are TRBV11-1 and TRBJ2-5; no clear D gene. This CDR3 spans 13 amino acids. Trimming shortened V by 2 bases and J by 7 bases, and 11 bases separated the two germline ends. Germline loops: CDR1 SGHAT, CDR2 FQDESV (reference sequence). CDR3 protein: CASSLNRAGTQYF. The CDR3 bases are TGTGCCAGCAGCTTAAACAGAGCCGGGACCCAGTACTTC. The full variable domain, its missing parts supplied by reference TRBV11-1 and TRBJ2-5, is EAEVAQSPRYKITEKSQAVAFWCDPISGHATLYWYRQILGQGPELLVQFQDESVVDDSQLPKDRFSAERLKGVDSTLKIQPAELGDSAMYLCASSLNRAGTQYFGPGTRLLVL.

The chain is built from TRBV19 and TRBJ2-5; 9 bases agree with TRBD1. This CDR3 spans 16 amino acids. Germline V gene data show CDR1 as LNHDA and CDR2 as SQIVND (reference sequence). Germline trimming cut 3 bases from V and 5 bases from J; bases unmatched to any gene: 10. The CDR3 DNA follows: TGTGCCAGTAGTATCGGAACAGGGGGCGCGGGTGAGACCCAGTACTTC. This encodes CASSIGTGGAGETQYF.

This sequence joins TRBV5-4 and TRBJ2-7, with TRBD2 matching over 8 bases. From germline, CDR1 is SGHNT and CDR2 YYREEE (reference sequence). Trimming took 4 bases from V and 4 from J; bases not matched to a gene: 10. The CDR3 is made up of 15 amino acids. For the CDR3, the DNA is TGTGCCAGCAGCACCTCAGCGGGGGCCCAATACGAGCAGTACTTC. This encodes CASSTSAGAQYEQYF.

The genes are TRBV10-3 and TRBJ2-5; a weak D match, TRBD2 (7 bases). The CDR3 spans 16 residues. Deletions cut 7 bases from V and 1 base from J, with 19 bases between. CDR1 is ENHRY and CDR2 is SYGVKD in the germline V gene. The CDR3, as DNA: TGTGCCATCAAGGGGACACAGCGGGGCCTCCAAGAGACCCAGTACTTC. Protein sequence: CAIKGTQRGLQETQYF.

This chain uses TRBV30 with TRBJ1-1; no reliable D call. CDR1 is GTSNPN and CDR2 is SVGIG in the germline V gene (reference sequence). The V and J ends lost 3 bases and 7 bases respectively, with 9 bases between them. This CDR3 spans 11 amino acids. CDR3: CAWSLRYEAFF. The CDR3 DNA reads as TGTGCCTGGAGCCTGCGCTATGAAGCTTTCTTT.

The CDR3 here is CAISAGQGSEQYF. CDR3 DNA sequence: TGTGCCATCAGTGCCGGACAGGGTTCCGAGCAGTACTTC. The genes are TRBV10-3 and TRBJ2-7; 8 bases match TRBD1. In germline, CDR1 is ENHRY, CDR2 SYGVKD. V lost 4 bases and J lost 6; bases outside the gene matches: 5. The CDR3 loop spans 13 amino acids.

DNA of the CDR3: TGTGCCAGCAGTTCCCGCGGGGTCCGCACAGATACGCAGTATTTT. Translated, it gives CASSSRGVRTDTQYF. J is TRBJ2-3 and V is TRBV27; TRBD2 is a possible D gene (6 bases). Germline values: CDR1 MNHEY, CDR2 SMNVEV (reference sequence). CDR3 size: 15 residues. Trimming cost V 4 bases and J 1 base, with 12 bases left between them.

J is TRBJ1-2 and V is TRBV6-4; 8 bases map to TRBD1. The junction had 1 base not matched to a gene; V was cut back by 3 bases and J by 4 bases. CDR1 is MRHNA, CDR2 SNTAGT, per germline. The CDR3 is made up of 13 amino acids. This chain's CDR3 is CASSEGQGYGYTF. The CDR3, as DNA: TGTGCCAGCAGTGAAGGACAGGGCTATGGCTACACCTTC.